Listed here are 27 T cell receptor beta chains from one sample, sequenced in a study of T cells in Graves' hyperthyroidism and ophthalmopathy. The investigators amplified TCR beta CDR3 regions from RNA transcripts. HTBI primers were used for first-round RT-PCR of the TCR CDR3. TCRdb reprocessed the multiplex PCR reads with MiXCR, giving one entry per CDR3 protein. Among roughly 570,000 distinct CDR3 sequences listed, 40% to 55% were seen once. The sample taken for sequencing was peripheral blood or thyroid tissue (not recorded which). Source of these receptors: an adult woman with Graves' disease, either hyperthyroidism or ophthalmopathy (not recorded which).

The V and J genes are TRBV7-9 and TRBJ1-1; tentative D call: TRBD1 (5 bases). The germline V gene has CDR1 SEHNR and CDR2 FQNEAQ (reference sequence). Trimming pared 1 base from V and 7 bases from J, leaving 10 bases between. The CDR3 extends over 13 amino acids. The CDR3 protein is CASSLVGQGEAFF. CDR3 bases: TGTGCCAGCAGCTTAGTTGGTCAGGGTGAAGCTTTCTTT.

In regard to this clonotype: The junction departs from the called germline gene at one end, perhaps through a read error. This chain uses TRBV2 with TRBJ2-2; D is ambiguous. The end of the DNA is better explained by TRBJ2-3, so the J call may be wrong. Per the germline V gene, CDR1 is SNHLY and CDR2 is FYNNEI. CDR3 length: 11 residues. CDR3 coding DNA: TGTGCCAGCAGTGTGGTAGATGCGCAGTATTTT. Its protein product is CASSVVDAQYF.

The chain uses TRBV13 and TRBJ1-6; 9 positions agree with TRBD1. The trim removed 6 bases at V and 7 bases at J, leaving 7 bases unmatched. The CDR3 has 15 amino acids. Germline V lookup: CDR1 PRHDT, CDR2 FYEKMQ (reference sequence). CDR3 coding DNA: TGTGCCAGCAGTCCTCTCGGGACAGGGAATTCACCCCTCCACTTT. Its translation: CASSPLGTGNSPLHF.

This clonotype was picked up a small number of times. In DNA, the CDR3 is TGTGCCAGCAGCCAAAGTTCCCATGGCTACACCTTC. Protein product: CASSQSSHGYTF. The V call is TRBV14, the J call TRBJ1-2; D is unresolved. The V end lost 2 bases, the J end lost 6 bases, and 7 bases lay between the germline ends. Germline V gene lookup returns CDR1 SGHDN and CDR2 FVKESK. The CDR3 extends over 12 amino acids. Looking up the rest from reference TRBV14 and TRBJ1-2 gives the full variable domain: EAGVTQFPSHSVIEKGQTVTLRCDPISGHDNLYWYRRVMGKEIKFLLHFVKESKQDESGMPNNRFLAERTGGTYSTLKVQPAELEDSGVYFCASSQSSHGYTFGSGTRLTVV.

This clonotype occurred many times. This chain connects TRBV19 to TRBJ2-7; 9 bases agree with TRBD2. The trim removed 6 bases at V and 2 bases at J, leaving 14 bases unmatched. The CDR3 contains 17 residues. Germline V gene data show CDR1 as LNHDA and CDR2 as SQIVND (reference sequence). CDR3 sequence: CASSGGRVGLSTYEQYF. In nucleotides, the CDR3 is TGTGCCAGTAGCGGCGGGAGGGTTGGTTTGTCTACCTACGAGCAGTACTTC.

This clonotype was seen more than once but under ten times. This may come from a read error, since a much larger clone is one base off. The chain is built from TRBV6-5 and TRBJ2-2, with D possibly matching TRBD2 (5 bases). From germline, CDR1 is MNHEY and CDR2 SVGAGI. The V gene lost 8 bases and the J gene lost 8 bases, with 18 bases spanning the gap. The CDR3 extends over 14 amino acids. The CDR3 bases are TGTGCCAGCCGAGGGCTAGAATCAGCAGGGGAGCTGTTTTTT. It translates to CASRGLESAGELFF.

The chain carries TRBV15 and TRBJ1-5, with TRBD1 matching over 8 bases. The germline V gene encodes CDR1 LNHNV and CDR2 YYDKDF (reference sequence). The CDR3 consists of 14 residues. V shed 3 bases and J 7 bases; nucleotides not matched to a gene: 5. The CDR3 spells CATSSQDRDQPQHF. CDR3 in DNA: TGTGCCACCAGCAGCCAGGACAGGGACCAGCCCCAGCATTTT.

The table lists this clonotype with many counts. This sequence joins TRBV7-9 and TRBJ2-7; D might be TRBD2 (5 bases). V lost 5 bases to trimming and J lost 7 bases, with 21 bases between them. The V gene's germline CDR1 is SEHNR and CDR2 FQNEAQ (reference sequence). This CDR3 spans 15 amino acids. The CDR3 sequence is CASSLGQRPPGEQYF. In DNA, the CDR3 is TGTGCCAGCAGCCTCGGGCAGCGACCTCCGGGGGAGCAGTACTTC.

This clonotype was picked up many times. The CDR3 DNA reads as TGTGCCAGCCGGCAGGCTAGCGGATCCTACGAGCAGTACTTC. Its translation: CASRQASGSYEQYF. This chain links TRBV13 with TRBJ2-7, with TRBD2 matching 7 bases. The CDR3 sequence is 14 residues long. CDR1 is PRHDT and CDR2 is FYEKMQ in the germline V gene (reference sequence). The V gene end was trimmed by 8 bases and the J gene end by 1 base; junction bases not matched to a gene: 8.

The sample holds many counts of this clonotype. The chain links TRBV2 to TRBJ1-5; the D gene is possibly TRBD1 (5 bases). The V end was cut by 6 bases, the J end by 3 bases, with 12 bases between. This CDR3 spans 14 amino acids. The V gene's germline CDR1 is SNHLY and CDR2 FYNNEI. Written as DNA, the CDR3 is TGTGCCAGCAGAGCGGGACGGGACAATCAGCCCCAGCATTTT. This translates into CASRAGRDNQPQHF.

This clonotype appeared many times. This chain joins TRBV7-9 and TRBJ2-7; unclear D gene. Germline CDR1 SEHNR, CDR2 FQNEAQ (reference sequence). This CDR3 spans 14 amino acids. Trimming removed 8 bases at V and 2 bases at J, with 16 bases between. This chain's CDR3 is CASSSDGGAYEQYF. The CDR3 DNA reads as TGTGCCAGCTCCTCGGACGGCGGAGCCTACGAGCAGTACTTC.

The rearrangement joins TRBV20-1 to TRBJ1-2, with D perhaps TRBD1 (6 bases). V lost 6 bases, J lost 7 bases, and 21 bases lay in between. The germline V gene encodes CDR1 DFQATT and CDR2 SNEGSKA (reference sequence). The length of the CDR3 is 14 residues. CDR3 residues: CSAQDRRDWGGYTF. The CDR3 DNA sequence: TGCAGTGCCCAGGACAGACGTGATTGGGGTGGCTACACCTTC.

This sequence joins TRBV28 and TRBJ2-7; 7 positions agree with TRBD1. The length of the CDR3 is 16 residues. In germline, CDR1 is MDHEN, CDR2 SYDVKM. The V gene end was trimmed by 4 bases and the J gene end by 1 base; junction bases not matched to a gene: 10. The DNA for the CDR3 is TGTGCCAGCAGTTCGACGACAGGGAGTTTGTCCTACGAGCAGTACTTC. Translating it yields CASSSTTGSLSYEQYF.

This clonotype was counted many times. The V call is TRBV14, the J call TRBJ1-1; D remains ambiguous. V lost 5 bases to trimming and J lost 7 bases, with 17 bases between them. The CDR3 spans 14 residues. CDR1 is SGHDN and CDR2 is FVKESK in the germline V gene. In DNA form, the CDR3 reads TGTGCCAGCAGCTTATCACAACGGGCCCATGAAGCTTTCTTT. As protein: CASSLSQRAHEAFF.

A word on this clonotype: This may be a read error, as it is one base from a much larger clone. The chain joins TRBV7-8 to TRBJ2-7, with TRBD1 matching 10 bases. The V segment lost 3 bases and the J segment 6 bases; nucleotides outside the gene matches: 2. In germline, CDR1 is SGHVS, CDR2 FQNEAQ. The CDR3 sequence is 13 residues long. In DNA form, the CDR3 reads TGTGCCAGCAGCTTCCGGGACAGGGGCGAGCAGTACTTC. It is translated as CASSFRDRGEQYF.

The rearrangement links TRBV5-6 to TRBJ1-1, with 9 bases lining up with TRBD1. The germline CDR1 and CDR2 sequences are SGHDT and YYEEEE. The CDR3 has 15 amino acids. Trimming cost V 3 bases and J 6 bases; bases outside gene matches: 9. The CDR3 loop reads CASSYVGQGVPEAFF. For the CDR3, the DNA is TGTGCCAGCAGCTACGTGGGACAGGGTGTCCCTGAAGCTTTCTTT.

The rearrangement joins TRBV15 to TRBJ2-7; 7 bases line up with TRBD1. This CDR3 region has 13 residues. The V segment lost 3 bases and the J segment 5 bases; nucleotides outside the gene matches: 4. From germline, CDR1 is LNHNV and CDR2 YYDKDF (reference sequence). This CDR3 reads CATSSATGDEQYF. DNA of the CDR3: TGTGCCACCAGCAGCGCAACAGGGGACGAGCAGTACTTC. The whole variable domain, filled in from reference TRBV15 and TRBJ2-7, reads DAMVIQNPRYQVTQFGKPVTLSCSQTLNHNVMYWYQQKSSQAPKLLFHYYDKDFNNEADTPDNFQSRRPNTSFCFLDIRSPGLGDTAMYLCATSSATGDEQYFGPGTRLTVT.

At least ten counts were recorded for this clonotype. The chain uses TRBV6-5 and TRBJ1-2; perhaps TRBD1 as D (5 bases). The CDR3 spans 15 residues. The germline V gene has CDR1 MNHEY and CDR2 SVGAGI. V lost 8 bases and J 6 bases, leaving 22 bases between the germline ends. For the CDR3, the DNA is TGTGCCAGCGCCTCCGGGGCCCGAGCCTACAATGGCTACACCTTC. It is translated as CASASGARAYNGYTF.

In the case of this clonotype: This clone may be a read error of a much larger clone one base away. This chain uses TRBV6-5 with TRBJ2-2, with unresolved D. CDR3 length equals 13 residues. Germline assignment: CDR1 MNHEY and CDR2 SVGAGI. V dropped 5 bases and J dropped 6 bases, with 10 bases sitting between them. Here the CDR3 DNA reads TGTGCCAGCAGTCGAGCTGAAGCCGGGGAGCTGTTTTTT. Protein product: CASSRAEAGELFF.

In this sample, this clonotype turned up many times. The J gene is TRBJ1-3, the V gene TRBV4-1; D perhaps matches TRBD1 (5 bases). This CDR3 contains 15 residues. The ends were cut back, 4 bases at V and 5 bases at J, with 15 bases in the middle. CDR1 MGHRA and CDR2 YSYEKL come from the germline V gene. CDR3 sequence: CASSRTFDSRNTIYF. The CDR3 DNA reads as TGCGCCAGCAGCCGGACCTTCGACAGTAGAAACACCATATATTTT.

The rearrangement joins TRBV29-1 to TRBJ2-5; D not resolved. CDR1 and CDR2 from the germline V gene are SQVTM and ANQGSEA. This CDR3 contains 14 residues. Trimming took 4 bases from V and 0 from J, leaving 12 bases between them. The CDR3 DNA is TGCAGCGTTGCTCGGGTTGCCAACCAAGAGACCCAGTACTTC. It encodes CSVARVANQETQYF.

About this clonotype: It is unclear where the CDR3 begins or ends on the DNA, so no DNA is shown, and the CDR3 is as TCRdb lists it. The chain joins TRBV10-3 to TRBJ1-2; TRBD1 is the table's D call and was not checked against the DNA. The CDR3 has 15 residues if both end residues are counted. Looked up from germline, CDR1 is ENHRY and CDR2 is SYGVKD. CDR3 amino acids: CAGRTGQGAHYGCTF.

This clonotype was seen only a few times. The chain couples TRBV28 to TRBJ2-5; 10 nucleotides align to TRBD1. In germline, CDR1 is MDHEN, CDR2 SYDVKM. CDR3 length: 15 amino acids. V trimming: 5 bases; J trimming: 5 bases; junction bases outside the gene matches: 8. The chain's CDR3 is CASSPNDRGPETQYF. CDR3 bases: TGTGCCAGCAGTCCCAACGACAGGGGGCCTGAGACCCAGTACTTC. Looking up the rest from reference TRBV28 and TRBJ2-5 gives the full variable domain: DVKVTQSSRYLVKRTGEKVFLECVQDMDHENMFWYRQDPGLGLRLIYFSYDVKMKEKGDIPEGYSVSREKKERFSLILESASTNQTSMYLCASSPNDRGPETQYFGPGTRLLVL.

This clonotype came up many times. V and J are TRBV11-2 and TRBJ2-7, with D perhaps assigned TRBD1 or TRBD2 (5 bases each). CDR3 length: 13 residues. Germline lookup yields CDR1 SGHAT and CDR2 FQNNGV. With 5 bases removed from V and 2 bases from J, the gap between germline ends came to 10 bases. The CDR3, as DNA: TGTGCCAGCAGCCGGGACCAAGCCTACGAGCAGTACTTC. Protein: CASSRDQAYEQYF.

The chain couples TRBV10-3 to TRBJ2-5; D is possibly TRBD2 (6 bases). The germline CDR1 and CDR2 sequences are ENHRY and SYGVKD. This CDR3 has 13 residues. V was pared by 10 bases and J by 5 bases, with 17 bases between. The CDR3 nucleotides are TGTGCCACTCGACTCAATGGGGGGGAGACCCAGTACTTC. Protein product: CATRLNGGETQYF.

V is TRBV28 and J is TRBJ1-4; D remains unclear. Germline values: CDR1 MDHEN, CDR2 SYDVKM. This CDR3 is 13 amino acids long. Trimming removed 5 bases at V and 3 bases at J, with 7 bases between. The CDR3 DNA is TGTGCCAGCAGTGGAGCCTCTAATGAAAAACTGTTTTTT. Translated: CASSGASNEKLFF.

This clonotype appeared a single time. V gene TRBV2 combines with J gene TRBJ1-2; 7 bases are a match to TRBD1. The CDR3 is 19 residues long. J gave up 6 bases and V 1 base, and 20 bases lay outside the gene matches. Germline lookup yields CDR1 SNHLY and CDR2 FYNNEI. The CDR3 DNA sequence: TGTGCCAGCAGTGAAGGGGAGACTCTAGCGGGAGGGGGCACAAATGGCTACACCTTC. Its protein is CASSEGETLAGGGTNGYTF.